Sequencing of this T cell receptor (beta chain) was carried out in a study of human T cells and chemical hapten exposure (dated by TCRdb to the early 2020s). The study in broad terms: For sensitization, 2% DPC in acetone was applied to a 2 cm by 2 cm area of upper inner arm skin. Libraries were pooled for sequencing, and variation in per-sample TCR yields was attributed mainly to small differences in library volumes within the pool. This study followed changes in the peripheral blood TCR repertoire in vivo during primary and secondary sensitization of alopecia patients to the hapten diphenylcyclopropenone (DPC). Under 30 alopecia patients gave blood for TCR sequencing at one to four time points (pre-sensitization, 2, 6 and 24 weeks). Blood was sampled from patients pre-sensitization (week 0) and at 2, 6 and about 24 weeks after DPC sensitization. Patch testing was performed on the upper back with Finn chambers containing 0.01% DPC, and the patch tests were scored after 6 days according to International Contact Dermatitis Research Group standards. Throughout the approximately 24-week study period, patients were also given weekly therapeutic DPC doses on the scalp. The mostly female patient cohort included alopecia areata with under or over 50% scalp involvement, alopecia totalis and alopecia universalis.

The paper's findings and limits, for the study overall: Significantly more large CDR3 similarity clusters were formed by expanded TCRs than by pre-sensitization or healthy control sets, consistent with antigen-driven responses. DPC sensitization did not change how many TCRs were above 1 in 1000 frequency, and no evidence was found of alterations in global repertoire structure. Because all patients had alopecia, a presumed autoimmune disease, the immune response of the patients might differ from that of healthy individuals. A positive correlation was found between the number of PT1 expanded TCRs and patch test score, with significance reached at thresholds 8, 16 and 32 but not 4. After repeated subsampling, changes were observed in the strength of the expansion versus patch-test correlation and in the threshold at which the correlation became significant.

At the junction V is shortened by 0 bases and J by 5 bases, with 8 bases in between. The CDR3 numbers 13 residues from cysteine through phenylalanine. The entry retains the CDR3 DNA only, 39 bases that are in frame from base 1. The germline V gene (reference sequence) sets CDR1 to SGHNT and CDR2 to YYREEE. A word on this clonotype: What this receptor recognizes is not known. Base-call qualities are not available, and no considerably larger clone is one nucleotide away.

Libraries were made using RACE. TCRdb names NextSeq 500 as the instrument used. Library preparation attached unique molecular identifiers to individual cDNA molecules for quantitative, reproducible TCR counting. Both TCR alpha and TCR beta chains were sequenced from each blood RNA sample. The authors' pipeline ran thus. The median number of TCRs per sample was around 96,000, ranging from roughly 20,000 to 700,000. The Decombinator software suite was used to annotate the V, J and CDR3 of the TCR reads. For PS versus PT1 abundance plots, all samples were subsampled to the same number of TCRs (28,000). Expanded TCRs were defined as absent before sensitization and observed at least eight times at the 2-week time point. TCRdb reran the public reads through fastp at Q25 and MiXCR, keeping productive beta chains. Rows matching on CDR3 protein sequence are summarized as one entry with the most common DNA and genes. The authors' filters were not applied to this entry. In this sample the table shows around 82,000 distinct CDR3 sequences, 6% to 8.5% of which occur a single time. The ten largest clones represent around 1.3% of the sample.

The sample's time point label, in plain terms: patch test 2, 6 weeks after DPC sensitization. The treatment or condition label, read with the paper, signifies: therapeutic diphenylcyclopropenone sensitization with weekly scalp DPC. At each patch-test visit, blood was drawn before the patch test was applied. Patients were eligible if aged 18 to 70, diagnosed with alopecia and judged suitable for DPC therapy, and pregnant patients were excluded. Total RNA was isolated from unfractionated whole blood collected in Tempus Blood RNA tubes. This clonotype was obtained from a woman under 40 with alopecia areata. Some clones in this sample may be carry-over from other donors' samples. The chain is made from TRBV5-4 and TRBJ2-5; TRBD1 is a possible D gene, resting on 6 matching bases. The starting material was whole blood, obtained in connection with sensitization to the hapten diphenylcyclopropenone (DPC). For the CDR3, the sequence is CASSLGQEETQYF. The nucleotide sequence is TGTGCCAGCAGCTTGGGACAGGAGGAGACCCAGTACTTC.